The clone carrying this T cell receptor beta chain has only a few counts. The repertoire was sequenced with immunoSEQ multiplex PCR; TCRdb's copy has only in-frame clones and lacks some. The sample consists of over 100,000 clones, less than 90% of them appearing once. The source of the sample is a study of blood T cell repertoires in COVID-19. CDR1 and CDR2 (germline): SGHAT, FQDESV (reference sequence). The CDR3 runs to 15 residues. The J segment lost 7 bases and the V segment lost 4 bases, leaving 7 bases of the junction unmatched. This chain links TRBV11-1 with TRBJ1-6; 7 bases align to TRBD1. This TCR came from a man aged 80 or over with acute or convalescent COVID-19. The sample was peripheral blood. The CDR3 bases are TGTGCCAGCAGCTCAGAGTGGGGACAGAATTCACCCCTCCACTTT. It encodes CASSSEWGQNSPLHF.